This T cell receptor (beta chain) was captured in a study of metastatic and nonmetastatic thyroid tumors (dated by TCRdb to 2019 to 2021). Study-level background: Repertoires were compared across peripheral blood and tumor or nodule tissue samples from malignant and benign thyroid patients. Beyond this particular receptor, the publication reports: TCR beta diversity was reported as significantly higher in malignant tumors than in benign nodules, in both blood and tumor samples.

The method behind the library was PCR. These reads were obtained on an Illumina HiSeq 4000. High-throughput sequencing was used to profile the CDR3 region of the TCR beta-chain in every patient. The original pipeline was this. CDR3 differences across clinicopathological groups were used to build a classifier for discriminating distant-metastatic papillary thyroid cancer patients. The Shannon index was used to measure repertoire diversity, and the Morisita-Horn index was used to measure how similar tumor and blood repertoires were. Using fastp at Q25 and MiXCR, TCRdb reprocessed the public reads and kept productive beta chains. Clone size and V and J calls follow TCRdb, not the original study. The sample includes approximately 82,000 clones, with around an eighth observed a single time. The top ten hold around 10% of the sample. This clone was recorded at least ten times. The antigen it binds to is not known. It has no much larger one-base neighbor in the sample; base qualities were not kept.

None of the patients had been given any treatment before thyroid surgery. Patient clinical samples collected from 2012 to 2018 were retrospectively analysed using T-cell receptor beta sequencing. At the junction V is shortened by 7 bases and J by 2 bases; bases outside the gene matches: 1. CDR1 and CDR2, looked up from the germline V gene (reference sequence), are LNHDA and SQIVND. The CDR3 numbers 14 residues from cysteine through phenylalanine. The sequence is cut down to CDR3 DNA, 42 bases in frame from base 1. The chain links TRBV19 with TRBJ2-2; 10 central bases correspond to TRBD2. This receptor was identified in a female donor with papillary thyroid cancer or a benign thyroid nodule (not recorded which). Some clones in this sample may be carry-over from other donors' samples. The specimen was tumor tissue. CDR3 reads: CASKLAGNTGELFF. The nucleotide sequence is TGTGCCAGTAAACTAGCGGGAAACACCGGGGAGCTGTTTTTT.